This TCR beta chain was sequenced for a study of blood T cell repertoires in COVID-19. Study at large: Symptom resolution, clearance, or two negative PCRs marked the recovered donors of Cohort 3. Sources were T cells, B-cell-depleted T cells, or PBMCs; the material itself was cDNA or gDNA.

The study recruited people aged about 18 to 89 years across approximately 25 US areas. Produced via immunoSEQ multiplex PCR; TCRdb's table is partial and in-frame only. The table shows hundreds of thousands of clones, with 80% to 90% occurring only once. Germline V gives CDR1 KGHSH, CDR2 LQKENI. After removal of 5 bases from V and 6 bases from J, the junction contained 9 bases not matched to a gene. There are 16 residues in the CDR3. The sequencing input was PBMCs or T cells enriched from blood (not recorded which). The source of this sequence is a man in his forties in a cohort exposed to, infected with or recovered from COVID-19 (not recorded which). This chain connects TRBV18 to TRBJ1-6, with 8 bases fitting TRBD1. This chain's CDR3 is CASSTTGENPNSPLHF. The CDR3 coding sequence is TGTGCCAGCTCAACGACAGGGGAGAACCCTAATTCACCCCTCCACTTT.